This TCR beta chain was documented in a study of T cell repertoires in cytomegalovirus infection (dated by TCRdb to between 2018 and 2021). About the study as a whole: Recently identified HLA-C-restricted CMV epitopes, whose presentation resists viral immunomodulation, were targeted by peptide stimulations together with well-studied HLA-B-restricted epitopes. Donor HLA type was relevant to the analysis, because carriage of CMV infection together with the matching HLA type was indicated by public TCR beta signatures.

Study-wide conclusions, independent of this receptor: In both this cohort and an independent roughly 350-donor cohort, the cumulative frequency of public TCR beta family members distinguished carriers of CMV infection plus the relevant HLA type. The ex vivo response was dominated by HLA-C-restricted CMV-specific TCR beta clonotypes, which also provided the single most frequent clonotype in two of eight donors.

With regard to this clonotype: Its antigen is not yet known. Qualities for individual bases were not recorded, and no much larger clone is one base off.

The treatment or condition label of this sample denotes: in vitro stimulation with specific CMV peptide epitopes to enrich CMV-specific T cells. Sequencing was performed on an Illumina HiSeq 1500. TCRdb trimmed public reads at Q25 via fastp, called clones via MiXCR and kept in-frame beta chains. Rows merge per CDR3 protein into single entries with the most common DNA and genes. This sample has roughly 920,000 distinct CDR3 sequences in its table, and approximately 31% of those were observed once. The ten largest clonotypes hold 10% to 15% of the sample. This specimen was cultured CD8+ T cells from PBMCs, taken from culture after CMV antigen stimulation. This sequence was found in a human donor in good health (CMV status not recorded). Some clones in this sample may be carry-over from other donors' samples.

In nucleotide form, the sequence is TGTGCCAGTAGTACAAGGACAGGAATCGCGGGGGCCGATGAGACCCAGTACTTC. This is translated as CASSTRTGIAGADETQYF. This chain joins TRBV19 to TRBJ2-5; the D gene is possibly TRBD1 or TRBD2, each agreeing over 7 bases. As encoded in the germline V gene (reference sequence), CDR1 is LNHDA while CDR2 is SQIVND. CDR3 length: 18 amino acids, cysteine to phenylalanine. The entry retains the CDR3 DNA only, 54 bases that are in frame from base 1. V gives up 4 bases and J gives up 5 bases, and the segment between their germline ends measures 26 bases.